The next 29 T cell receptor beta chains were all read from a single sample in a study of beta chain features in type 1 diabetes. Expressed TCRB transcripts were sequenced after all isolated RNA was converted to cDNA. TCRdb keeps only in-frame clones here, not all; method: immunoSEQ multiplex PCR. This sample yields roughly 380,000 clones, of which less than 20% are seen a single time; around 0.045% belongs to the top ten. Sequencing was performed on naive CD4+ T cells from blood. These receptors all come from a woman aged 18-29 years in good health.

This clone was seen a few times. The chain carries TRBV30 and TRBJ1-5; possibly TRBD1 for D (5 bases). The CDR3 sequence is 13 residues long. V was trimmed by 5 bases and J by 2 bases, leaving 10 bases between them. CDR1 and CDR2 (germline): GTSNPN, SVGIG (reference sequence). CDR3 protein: CAWGTQGNQPQHF. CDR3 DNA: TGTGCCTGGGGTACACAGGGCAATCAGCCCCAGCATTTT.

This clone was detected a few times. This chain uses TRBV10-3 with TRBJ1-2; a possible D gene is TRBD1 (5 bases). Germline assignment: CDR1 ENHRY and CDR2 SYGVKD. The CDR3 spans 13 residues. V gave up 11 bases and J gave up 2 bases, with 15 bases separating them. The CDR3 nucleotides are TGTGCCGCTCACCAGGGCTTCAACTATGGCTACACCTTC. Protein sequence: CAAHQGFNYGYTF.

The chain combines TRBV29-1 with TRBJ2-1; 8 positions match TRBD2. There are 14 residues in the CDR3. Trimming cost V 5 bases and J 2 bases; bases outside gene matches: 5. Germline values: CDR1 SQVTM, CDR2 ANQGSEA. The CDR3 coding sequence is TGCAGCGTTTCCGGGAGGGTACCCTACAATGAGCAGTTCTTC. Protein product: CSVSGRVPYNEQFF.

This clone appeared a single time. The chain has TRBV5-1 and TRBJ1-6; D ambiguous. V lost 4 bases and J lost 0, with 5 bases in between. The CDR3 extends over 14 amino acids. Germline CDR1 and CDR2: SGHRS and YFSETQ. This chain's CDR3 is CASSPDSYNSPLHF. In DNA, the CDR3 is TGCGCCAGCAGCCCAGACTCCTATAATTCACCCCTCCACTTT.

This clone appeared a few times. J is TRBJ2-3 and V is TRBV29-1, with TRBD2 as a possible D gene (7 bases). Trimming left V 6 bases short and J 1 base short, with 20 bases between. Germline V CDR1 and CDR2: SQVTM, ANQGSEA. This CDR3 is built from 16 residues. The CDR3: CSVQEGGGPGTDTQYF. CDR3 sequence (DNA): TGCAGCGTCCAAGAGGGGGGGGGCCCCGGCACAGATACGCAGTATTTT.

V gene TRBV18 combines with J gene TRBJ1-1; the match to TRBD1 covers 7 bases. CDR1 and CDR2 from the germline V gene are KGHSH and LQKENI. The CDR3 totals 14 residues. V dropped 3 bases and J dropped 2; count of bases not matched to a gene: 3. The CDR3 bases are TGTGCCAGCTCACCTCGACAGGGTAACACTGAAGCTTTCTTT. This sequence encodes CASSPRQGNTEAFF.

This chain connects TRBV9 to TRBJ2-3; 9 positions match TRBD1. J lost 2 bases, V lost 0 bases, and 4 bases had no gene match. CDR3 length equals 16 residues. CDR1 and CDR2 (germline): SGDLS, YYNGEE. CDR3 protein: CASSVGYRGPTDTQYF. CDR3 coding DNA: TGTGCCAGCAGCGTAGGTTACAGGGGGCCCACAGATACGCAGTATTTT. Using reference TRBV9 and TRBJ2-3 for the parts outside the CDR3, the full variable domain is DSGVTQTPKHLITATGQRVTLRCSPRSGDLSVYWYQQSLDQGLQFLIQYYNGEERAKGNILERFSAQQFPDLHSELNLSSLELGDSALYFCASSVGYRGPTDTQYFGPGTRLTVL.

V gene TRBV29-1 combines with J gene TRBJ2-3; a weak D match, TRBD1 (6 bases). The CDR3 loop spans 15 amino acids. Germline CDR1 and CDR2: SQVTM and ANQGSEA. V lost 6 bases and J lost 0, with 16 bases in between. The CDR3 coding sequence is TGCAGCGTCCCCGGGACATCGTCTAGCACAGATACGCAGTATTTT. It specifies CSVPGTSSSTDTQYF.

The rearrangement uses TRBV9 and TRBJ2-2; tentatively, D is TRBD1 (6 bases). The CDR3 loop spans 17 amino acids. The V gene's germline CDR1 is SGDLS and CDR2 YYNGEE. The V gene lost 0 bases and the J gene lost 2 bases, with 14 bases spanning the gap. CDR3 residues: CASSVATGHPNTGELFF. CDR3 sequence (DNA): TGTGCCAGCAGCGTAGCTACAGGGCACCCCAACACCGGGGAGCTGTTTTTT. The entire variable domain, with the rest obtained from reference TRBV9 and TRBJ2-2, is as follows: DSGVTQTPKHLITATGQRVTLRCSPRSGDLSVYWYQQSLDQGLQFLIQYYNGEERAKGNILERFSAQQFPDLHSELNLSSLELGDSALYFCASSVATGHPNTGELFFGEGSRLTVL.

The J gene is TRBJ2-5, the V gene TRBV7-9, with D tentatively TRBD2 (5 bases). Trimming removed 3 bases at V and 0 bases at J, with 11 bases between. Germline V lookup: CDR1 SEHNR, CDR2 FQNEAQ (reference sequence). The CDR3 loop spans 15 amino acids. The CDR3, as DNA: TGTGCCAGCAGCTTCTGGGCGGGTAACCAAGAGACCCAGTACTTC. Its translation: CASSFWAGNQETQYF.

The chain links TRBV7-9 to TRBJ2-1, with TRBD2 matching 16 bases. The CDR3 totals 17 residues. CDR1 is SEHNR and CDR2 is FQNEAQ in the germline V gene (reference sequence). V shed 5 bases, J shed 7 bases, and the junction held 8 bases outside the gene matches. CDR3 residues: CASSPPGLAGGLNEQFF. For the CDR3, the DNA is TGTGCCAGCAGCCCTCCGGGACTAGCGGGGGGGCTAAATGAGCAGTTCTTC.

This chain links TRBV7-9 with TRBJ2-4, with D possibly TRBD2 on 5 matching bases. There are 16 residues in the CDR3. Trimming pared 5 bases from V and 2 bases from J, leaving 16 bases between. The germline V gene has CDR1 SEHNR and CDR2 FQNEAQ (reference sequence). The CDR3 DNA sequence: TGTGCCAGCAGCGAAGGCGGGTACCGGACCAAAAACATTCAGTACTTC. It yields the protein CASSEGGYRTKNIQYF.

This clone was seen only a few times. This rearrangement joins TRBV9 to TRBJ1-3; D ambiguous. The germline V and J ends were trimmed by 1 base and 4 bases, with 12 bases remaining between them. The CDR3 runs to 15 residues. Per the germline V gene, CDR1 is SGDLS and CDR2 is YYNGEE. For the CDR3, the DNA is TGTGCCAGCAGCGTAAGGTCCGGGTCAGGAAACACCATATATTTT. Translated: CASSVRSGSGNTIYF.

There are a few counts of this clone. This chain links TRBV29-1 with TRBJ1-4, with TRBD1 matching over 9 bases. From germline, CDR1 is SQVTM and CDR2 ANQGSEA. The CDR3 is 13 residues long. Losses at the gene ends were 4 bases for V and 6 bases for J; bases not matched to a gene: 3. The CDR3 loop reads CSVGGQGDEKLFF. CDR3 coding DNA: TGCAGCGTTGGGGGACAGGGTGATGAAAAACTGTTTTTT. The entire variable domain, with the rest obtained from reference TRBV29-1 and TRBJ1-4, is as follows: SAVISQKPSRDICQRGTSLTIQCQVDSQVTMMFWYRQQPGQSLTLIATANQGSEATYESGFVIDKFPISRPNLTFSTLTVSNMSPEDSSIYLCSVGGQGDEKLFFGSGTQLSVL.

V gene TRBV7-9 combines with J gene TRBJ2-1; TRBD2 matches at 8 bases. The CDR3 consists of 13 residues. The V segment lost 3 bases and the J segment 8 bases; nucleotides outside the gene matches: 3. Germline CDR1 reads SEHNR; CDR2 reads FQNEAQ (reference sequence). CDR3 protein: CASSFWTSHEQFF. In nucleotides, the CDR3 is TGTGCCAGCAGCTTCTGGACTAGCCATGAGCAGTTCTTC.

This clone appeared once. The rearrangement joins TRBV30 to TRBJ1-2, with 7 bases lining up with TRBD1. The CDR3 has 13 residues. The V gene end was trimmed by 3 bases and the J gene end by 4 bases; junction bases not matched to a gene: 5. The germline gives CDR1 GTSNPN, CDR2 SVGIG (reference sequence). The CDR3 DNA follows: TGTGCCTGGAGCCCTGGGACAGCCTATGGCTACACCTTC. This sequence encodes CAWSPGTAYGYTF.

The CDR3 loop reads CASSHQRTTDTQYF. For the CDR3, the DNA is TGCGCCAGCAGCCACCAGCGAACCACAGATACGCAGTATTTT. This chain uses TRBV4-3 with TRBJ2-3; D unclear. Germline lookup yields CDR1 LGHNA and CDR2 YSLEER. The CDR3 contains 14 residues. With 3 bases removed from V and 2 bases from J, the gap between germline ends came to 9 bases.

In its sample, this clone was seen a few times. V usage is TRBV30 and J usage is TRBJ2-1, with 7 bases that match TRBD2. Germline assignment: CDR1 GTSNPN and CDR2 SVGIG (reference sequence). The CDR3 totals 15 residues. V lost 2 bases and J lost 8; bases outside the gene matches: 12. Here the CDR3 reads CAWSPQGGSFDEQFF. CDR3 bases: TGTGCCTGGAGTCCCCAGGGCGGGAGTTTCGATGAGCAGTTCTTC.

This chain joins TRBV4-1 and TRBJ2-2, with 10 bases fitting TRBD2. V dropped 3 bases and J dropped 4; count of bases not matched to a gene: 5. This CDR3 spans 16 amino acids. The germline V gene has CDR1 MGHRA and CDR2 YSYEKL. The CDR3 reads CASSHPIAGGTGELFF. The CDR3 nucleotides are TGCGCCAGCAGCCATCCCATAGCGGGAGGCACCGGGGAGCTGTTTTTT.

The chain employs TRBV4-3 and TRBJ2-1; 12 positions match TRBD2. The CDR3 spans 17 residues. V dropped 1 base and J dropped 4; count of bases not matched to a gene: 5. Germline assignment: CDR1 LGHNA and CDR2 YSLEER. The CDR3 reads CASSQVASGGGYNEQFF. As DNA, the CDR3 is TGCGCCAGCAGCCAAGTGGCTAGCGGGGGGGGATACAATGAGCAGTTCTTC.

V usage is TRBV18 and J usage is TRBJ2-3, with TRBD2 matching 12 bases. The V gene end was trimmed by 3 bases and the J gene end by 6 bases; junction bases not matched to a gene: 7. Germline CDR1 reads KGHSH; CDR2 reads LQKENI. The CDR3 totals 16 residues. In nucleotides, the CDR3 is TGTGCCAGCTCACCGCCACTAGCGGGAGGAGGTGATACGCAGTATTTT. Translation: CASSPPLAGGGDTQYF.

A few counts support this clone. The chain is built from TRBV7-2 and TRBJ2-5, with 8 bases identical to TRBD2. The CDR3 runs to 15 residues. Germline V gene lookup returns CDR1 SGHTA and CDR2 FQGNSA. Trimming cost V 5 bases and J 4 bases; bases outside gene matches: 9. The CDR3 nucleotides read TGTGCCAGCAGCAGAACCGGGACTAGTGGAGAGACCCAGTACTTC. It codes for CASSRTGTSGETQYF.

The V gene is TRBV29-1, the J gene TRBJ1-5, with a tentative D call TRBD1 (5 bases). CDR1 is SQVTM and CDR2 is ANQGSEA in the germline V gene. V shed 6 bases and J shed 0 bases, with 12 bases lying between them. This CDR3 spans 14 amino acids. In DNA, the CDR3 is TGCAGCGTCTCTGGGGCTAATAGCAATCAGCCCCAGCATTTT. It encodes CSVSGANSNQPQHF.

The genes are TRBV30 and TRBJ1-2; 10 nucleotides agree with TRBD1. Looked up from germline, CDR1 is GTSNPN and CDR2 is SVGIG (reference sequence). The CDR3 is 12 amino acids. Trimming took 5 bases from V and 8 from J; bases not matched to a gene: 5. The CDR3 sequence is CAWGTGESGYTF. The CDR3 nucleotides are TGTGCCTGGGGGACAGGGGAATCGGGCTACACCTTC.

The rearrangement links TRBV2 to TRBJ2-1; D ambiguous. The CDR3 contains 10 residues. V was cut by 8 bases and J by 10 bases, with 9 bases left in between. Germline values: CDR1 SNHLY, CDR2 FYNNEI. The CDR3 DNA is TGTGCCAGCCCTGGGCAGGAGCAGTTCTTC. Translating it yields CASPGQEQFF.

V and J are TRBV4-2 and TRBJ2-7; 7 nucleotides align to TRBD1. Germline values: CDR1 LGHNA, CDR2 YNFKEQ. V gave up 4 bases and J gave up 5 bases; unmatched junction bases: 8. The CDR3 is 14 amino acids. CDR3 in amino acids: CASSPSGGSDEQYF. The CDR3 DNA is TGTGCCAGCAGCCCTTCAGGGGGATCGGACGAGCAGTACTTC.

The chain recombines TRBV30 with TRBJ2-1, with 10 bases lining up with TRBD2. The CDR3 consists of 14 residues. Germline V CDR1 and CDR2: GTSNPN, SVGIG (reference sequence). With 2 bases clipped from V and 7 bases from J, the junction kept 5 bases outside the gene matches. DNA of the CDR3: TGTGCCTGGAGTCTAGCGGGAGCTAGAAATGAGCAGTTCTTC. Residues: CAWSLAGARNEQFF.

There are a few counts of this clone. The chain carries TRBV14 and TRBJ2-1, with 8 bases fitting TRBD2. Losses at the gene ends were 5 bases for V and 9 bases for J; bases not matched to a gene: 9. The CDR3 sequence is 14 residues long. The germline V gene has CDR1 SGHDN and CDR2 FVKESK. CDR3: CASSALAGSIEQFF. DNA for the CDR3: TGTGCCAGCAGCGCATTAGCGGGATCCATTGAGCAGTTCTTC.

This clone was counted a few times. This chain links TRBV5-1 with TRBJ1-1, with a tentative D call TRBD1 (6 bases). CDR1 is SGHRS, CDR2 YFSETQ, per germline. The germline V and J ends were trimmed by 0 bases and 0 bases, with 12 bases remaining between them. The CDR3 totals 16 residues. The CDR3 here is CASSLGNGGMNTEAFF. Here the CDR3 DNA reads TGCGCCAGCAGCTTGGGTAATGGGGGCATGAACACTGAAGCTTTCTTT.